The entry below describes one T cell receptor (beta chain). Its specificity is unknown. TCRdb reprocessed the 5' RACE reads with MiXCR, giving one entry per CDR3 protein. The table records about 320,000 distinct CDR3 sequences, 13% to 15% of them present only once. This entry belongs to a study of T-cell memory formation after mild COVID-19. About the research overall: Clustering of TCRs was largely donor specific.

V dropped 5 bases and J dropped 8 bases, with 15 bases sitting between them. The germline V gene has CDR1 MNHEY and CDR2 SVGAGI. The CDR3 has 13 residues. Whole-study findings and limits: Memory sampled before infection contained some responding clones, suggesting cross-reactive memory joined. Contracting clones from day 15 to 85 had balanced CD4/CD8; later expanders favoured CD4+.

This receptor was identified in a man between 18 and 29 years old who had mild COVID-19 (a few samples of this study predate the infection). Cell type and time point are not known. This rearrangement joins TRBV6-5 to TRBJ1-1; D is unresolved. Sequenced input: PBMCs or a T cell subset sorted from them (not recorded which). CDR3 residues: CASSPSLSIEAFF. DNA for the CDR3: TGTGCCAGCAGTCCCTCTCTGTCCATAGAAGCTTTCTTT.